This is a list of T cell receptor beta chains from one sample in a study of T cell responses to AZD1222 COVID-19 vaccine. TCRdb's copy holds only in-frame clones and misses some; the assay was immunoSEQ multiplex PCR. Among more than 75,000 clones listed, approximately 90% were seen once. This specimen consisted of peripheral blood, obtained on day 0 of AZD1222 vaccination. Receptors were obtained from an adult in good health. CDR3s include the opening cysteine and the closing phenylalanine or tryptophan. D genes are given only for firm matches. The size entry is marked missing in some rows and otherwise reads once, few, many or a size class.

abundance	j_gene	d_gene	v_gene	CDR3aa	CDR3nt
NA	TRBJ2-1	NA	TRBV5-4	CASSLGGGGSYNEQFF	TGTGCCAGCAGCTTGGGCGGAGGGGGTTCCTACAATGAGCAGTTCTTC
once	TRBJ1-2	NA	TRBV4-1	CASSGVGSNYGYTF	TGCGCCAGCAGCGGGGTGGGGTCCAACTATGGCTACACCTTC
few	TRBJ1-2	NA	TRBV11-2	CASSLEANANYGYTF	TGTGCCAGCAGCTTAGAAGCAAACGCTAACTATGGCTACACCTTC
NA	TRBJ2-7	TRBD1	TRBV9	CASSVGAGGTGYEQYF	TGTGCCAGCAGCGTAGGTGCGGGCGGGACAGGCTACGAGCAGTACTTC
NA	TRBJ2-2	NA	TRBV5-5	CASSLAVRANTGELFF	TGTGCCAGCAGCTTGGCCGTCAGGGCGAACACCGGGGAGCTGTTTTTT
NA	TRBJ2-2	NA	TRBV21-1	CASSKVGTGPPCGLANTGELFF	TGTGCCAGCAGCAAAGTCGGGACAGGGCCACCATGCGGCTTAGCGAACACCGGGGAGCTGTTTTTT
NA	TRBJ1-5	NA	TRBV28	CASTPQSGGSNQPQHF	TGTGCCAGCACCCCCCAGTCCGGGGGTAGCAATCAGCCCCAGCATTTT
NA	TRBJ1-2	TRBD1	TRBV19	CASSTGTEPLHYGYTF	TGTGCCAGTAGTACCGGGACAGAACCATTGCACTATGGCTACACCTTC
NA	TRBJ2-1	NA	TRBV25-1	CASGSRRALYNEQFF	TGTGCCAGCGGCTCACGCCGGGCTCTATACAATGAGCAGTTCTTC
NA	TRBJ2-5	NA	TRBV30	CAWSPGETQYF	TGTGCCTGGAGTCCCGGGGAGACCCAGTACTTC
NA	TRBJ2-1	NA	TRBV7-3	CASSTYVLAGEQFF	TGTGCCAGCAGCACATACGTCCTGGCGGGGGAGCAGTTCTTC
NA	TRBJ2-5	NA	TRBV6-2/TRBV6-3	CASNPGAPGQETQYF	TGTGCCAGCAACCCCGGGGCCCCGGGCCAAGAGACCCAGTACTTC
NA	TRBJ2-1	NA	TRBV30	CAWSGGLEGEQFF	TGTGCCTGGAGTGGAGGTCTTGAGGGTGAGCAGTTCTTC
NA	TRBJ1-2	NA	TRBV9	CASSVGFTGTSGYTF	TGTGCCAGCAGCGTTGGATTTACAGGGACTAGTGGCTACACCTTC
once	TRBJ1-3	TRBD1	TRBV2	CASSGQLSGNTIYF	TGTGCCAGCTCGGGACAGCTCTCTGGAAACACCATATATTTT
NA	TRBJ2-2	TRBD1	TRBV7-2	CASSLYRGSGELFF	TGTGCCAGCAGCTTATACAGGGGTTCCGGGGAGCTGTTTTTT
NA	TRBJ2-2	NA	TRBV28	CASSLLEAGTGELFF	TGTGCCAGCAGTTTACTGGAAGCGGGCACCGGGGAGCTGTTTTTT
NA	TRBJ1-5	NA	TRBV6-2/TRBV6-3	CASSYEAYQPQHF	TGTGCCAGCAGTTACGAGGCTTATCAGCCCCAGCATTTT
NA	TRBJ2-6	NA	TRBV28	CASRVSSGANVLTF	TGTGCCAGCAGGGTGAGCTCTGGGGCCAACGTCCTGACTTTC
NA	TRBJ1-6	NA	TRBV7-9	CASSPTGHNSPLHF	TGTGCCAGCAGCCCGACAGGACATAATTCACCCCTCCACTTT
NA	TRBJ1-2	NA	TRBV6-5	CASSLRVGNYGYTF	TGTGCCAGCAGTCTCAGGGTTGGGAACTATGGCTACACCTTC
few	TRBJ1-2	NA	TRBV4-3	CASSQDTGNGYTF	TGCGCCAGCAGCCAAGATACAGGGAACGGCTACACCTTC
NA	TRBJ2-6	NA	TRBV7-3	CASSPPGANVLTF	TGTGCCAGCAGTCCGCCAGGGGCCAACGTCCTGACTTTC
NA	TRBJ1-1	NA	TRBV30	CAWRLDLNTEAFF	TGTGCCTGGCGATTGGACCTTAACACTGAAGCTTTCTTT
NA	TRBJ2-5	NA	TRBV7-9	CASNGAQETQYF	TGTGCCAGCAATGGAGCTCAAGAGACCCAGTACTTC
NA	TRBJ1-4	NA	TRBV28	CASQGGDEKLFF	TGTGCCAGTCAGGGAGGGGATGAAAAACTGTTTTTT
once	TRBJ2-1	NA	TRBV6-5	CASSLSVLSYNEQFF	TGTGCCAGCAGTCTTAGCGTCCTCTCCTACAATGAGCAGTTCTTC
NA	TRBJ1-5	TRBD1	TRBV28	CASSLPDRARAQHF	TGTGCCAGCAGTTTACCGGACAGGGCGCGAGCCCAGCATTTT
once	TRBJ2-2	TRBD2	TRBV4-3	CASSQGVSGRSTGELFF	TGCGCCAGCAGCCAAGGGGTCAGCGGGAGGTCCACCGGGGAGCTGTTTTTT
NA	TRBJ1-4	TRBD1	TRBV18	CASSLRTGDEKLFF	TGTGCCAGCTCCCTAAGGACAGGGGATGAAAAACTGTTTTTT
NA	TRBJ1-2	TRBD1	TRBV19	CASRATGVDGYTF	TGTGCCAGTAGAGCCACAGGGGTAGATGGCTACACCTTC
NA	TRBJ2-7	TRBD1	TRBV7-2	CASSDRGLLYEQYF	TGTGCCAGCAGCGACAGGGGGCTTCTTTACGAGCAGTACTTC
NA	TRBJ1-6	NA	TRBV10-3	CAIRGREGNSPLHF	TGTGCCATCAGAGGTCGAGAGGGTAATTCACCCCTCCACTTT
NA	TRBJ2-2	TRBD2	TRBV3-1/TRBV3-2	CASSSLAGGRTGELFF	TGTGCCAGCAGCTCCCTAGCGGGAGGGCGAACCGGGGAGCTGTTTTTT
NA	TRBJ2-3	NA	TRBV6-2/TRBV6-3	CASSYGVQDTDTQYF	TGTGCCAGCAGTTACGGGGTACAGGATACAGATACGCAGTATTTT
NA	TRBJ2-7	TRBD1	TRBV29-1	CSVERQGIYEQYF	TGCAGCGTTGAAAGACAGGGAATATACGAGCAGTACTTC